The 8 T cell receptor beta chains in this list originate from one sample, sequenced in a study of blood T cell repertoires in COVID-19. The table came from immunoSEQ multiplex PCR; TCRdb's copy has only in-frame clones and leaves some out. The sample has 200,000 to 300,000 clones; over 90% are singletons. Sequencing used peripheral blood. These receptor sequences come from a man under 40 with COVID-19, enrolled during active disease.

J is TRBJ2-7 and V is TRBV5-4, with 10 bases matching TRBD1. The CDR3 totals 15 residues. Germline lookup yields CDR1 SGHNT and CDR2 YYREEE (reference sequence). Trimming took 4 bases from V and 2 from J; bases not matched to a gene: 6. CDR3 coding DNA: TGTGCCAGCAGCAGAGACAGGGGGCGGACCTACGAGCAGTACTTC. Its translation: CASSRDRGRTYEQYF.

As regards this clone: This same CDR3 is encoded by further DNA sequences in the sample. The chain joins TRBV5-1 to TRBJ1-1, with no clear D. The CDR3 loop spans 14 amino acids. Germline CDR1 is SGHRS and CDR2 is YFSETQ. The V and J ends lost 0 bases and 1 base respectively, with 7 bases between them. Written as DNA, the CDR3 is TGCGCCAGCAGCTTGGGGGCAGGGAACACTGAAGCTTTCTTT. Residues: CASSLGAGNTEAFF.

The chain combines TRBV5-1 with TRBJ1-6; D is perhaps TRBD1 (6 bases). The CDR3 totals 15 residues. Germline-derived CDR1 and CDR2 are SGHRS and YFSETQ. Trimming pared 0 bases from V and 7 bases from J, leaving 11 bases between. CDR3 loop: CASSLVPQGNSPLHF. The DNA of the CDR3 is TGCGCCAGCAGCTTGGTACCACAGGGAAATTCACCCCTCCACTTT.

The chain recombines TRBV30 with TRBJ2-7; D is possibly TRBD1 (5 bases). Trimming took 7 bases from V and 2 from J, leaving 9 bases between them. Germline V lookup: CDR1 GTSNPN, CDR2 SVGIG (reference sequence). This CDR3 contains 11 residues. DNA of the CDR3: TGTGCCTACCAGGGTGCCTACGAGCAGTACTTC. As protein: CAYQGAYEQYF.

The gene calls are TRBV19 and TRBJ1-1, with D unresolved. Germline V gene sequence: CDR1 LNHDA, CDR2 SQIVND (reference sequence). V shed 4 bases and J shed 5 bases, with 14 bases lying between them. This CDR3 is 14 amino acids long. Here the CDR3 DNA reads TGTGCCAGTAGTAGCGGTCCCAGAAGGACTGAAGCTTTCTTT. Amino acids: CASSSGPRRTEAFF.

The rearrangement uses TRBV27 and TRBJ1-5; 7 bases line up with TRBD1. The CDR3 sequence is 15 residues long. Germline trimming cut 5 bases from V and 5 bases from J; bases unmatched to any gene: 9. CDR1 and CDR2 from the germline V gene are MNHEY and SMNVEV (reference sequence). The CDR3 nucleotides read TGTGCCAGCAGTCTACGGGACAGCTCCTATCAGCCCCAGCATTTT. Its protein is CASSLRDSSYQPQHF.

J is TRBJ2-3 and V is TRBV12-3 or TRBV12-4; no definite D call. This CDR3 has 12 residues. Trimming left V 4 bases short and J 5 bases short, with 7 bases between. In DNA form, the CDR3 reads TGTGCCAGCAGTTCTCGAGTAGATACGCAGTATTTT. Translating it yields CASSSRVDTQYF.

The rearrangement joins TRBV19 to TRBJ2-7; TRBD1 matches at 8 bases. The CDR3 spans 16 residues. V dropped 3 bases and J dropped 2; count of bases not matched to a gene: 9. Looked up from germline, CDR1 is LNHDA and CDR2 is SQIVND (reference sequence). The chain's CDR3 is CASSILTGATTYEQYF. In nucleotides, the CDR3 is TGTGCCAGTAGTATTCTGACAGGGGCTACAACCTACGAGCAGTACTTC.